This T cell receptor (beta chain) appears in the sequencing data of a study of blood T cell repertoires in COVID-19. Across the study: Samples came from the United States, Italy and Spain, spanning acute and convalescent COVID-19.

How the authors handled the data: Using reference gene primer amplification, nucleated cell counts were estimated. Clones were sequenced by immunoSEQ multiplex PCR, and TCRdb holds only the in-frame ones, with some missing. The DNA gave D and trimming, while V, J and clone size come from that table. The repertoire holds approximately 170,000 clones, with 83% as singletons. The sequenced sample consisted of peripheral blood. The sequence was obtained from a woman in her sixties or seventies with COVID-19, enrolled during active disease.

CDR3: CASRGSHQVNNYGYTF. As DNA, the CDR3 is TGCGCCAGCCGGGGGAGCCATCAGGTGAATAACTATGGCTACACCTTC. V gene TRBV10-1 combines with J gene TRBJ1-2; a weak D match, TRBD1 (5 bases). The ends were cut back, 8 bases at V and 1 base at J, with 20 bases in the middle. CDR3 length equals 16 residues. Germline V gene data show CDR1 as WNHNN and CDR2 as SYGVQD (reference sequence).